The entry below gives a single TCR beta chain sequence along with its context. This clone has only one observation. No cognate antigen has been identified for it. The input lacks base qualities; no much larger clone sits a single base away. At one collaborating source in Seattle, patients were enrolled during active infection and were followed longitudinally through the course of disease. Each collaborating institution followed its own protocols to collect whole blood in K2EDTA tubes. Collaborator samples were shipped for TCRbeta analysis as frozen whole blood, isolated PBMCs, or DNA extracted from either sample type. This entry comes from a study of blood T cell repertoires in COVID-19 (dated by TCRdb to the early 2020s). As for the study more broadly: Samples covering the acute and convalescent phases of COVID-19 were provided by collaborators in the United States, Italy and Spain. The material from the prospective study consisted of cDNA or gDNA derived from T cells, B-cell-depleted T cells, or PBMCs. Subjects who had been exposed to COVID-19, were actively infected with it, or had recovered from it provided the deeply sampled blood TCRbeta repertoires that made up the dataset. The repertoires were released in a freely available public database meant as a resource for research on the immune response to SARS-CoV-2. Samples came from the ongoing ImmuneRACE study (first 160 participants) plus 1,254 subjects from 6 global collaborators. Sample metadata almost always included a de-identified subject ID, COVID-19 status, age in years and sex. Where available, HLA class I and class II types were obtained from metadata supplied by the sample provider rather than from assay-based typing. Study-wide conclusions, independent of this receptor: The quantity of clinical and demographic metadata differed by source and by participant and was supplied without curation.

The immunoSEQ Assay, a bias-controlled multiplex PCR, was used to amplify TCRbeta CDR3 regions from genomic DNA. In the paper's pipeline: The number of nucleated cells in each sample was estimated by amplification of reference gene primers within the assay. To quantify the absolute abundance of each unique TCRbeta CDR3 rearrangement, sequence reads were collapsed and filtered. For each sample, productive Simpson clonality was calculated as the square root of Simpson's diversity index across productive rearrangements. TCRdb re-hosts the immuneACCESS table, in-frame sequences only. Its copies lack some clones; in the studies checked, an unresolved V gene accounts for under half of them, and the cause for the rest is not known. From that table come the V and J calls and clone size; the DNA was used to work out D and trimming. This sample lists 310,000 or so clones; approximately 91% were detected once. Around 11% of the sample goes to the ten largest clones.

V was cut back by 5 bases and J by 8 bases, leaving a gap of 18 bases between them. The CDR3 holds 14 amino acids from the cysteine to the phenylalanine. CDR3 DNA is the only sequence kept; it has 42 bases, read in frame from the first base. CDR1 and CDR2, looked up from the germline V gene (reference sequence), are LNHDA and SQIVND. Recombination linked TRBV19 to TRBJ1-1, with TRBD1 perhaps the D gene, on 5 matching bases. The clonotype comes from a woman aged 25 to 39 with COVID-19, enrolled during active disease. Material for sequencing was peripheral blood. The CDR3 is CASSPHLDRSEAFF. The nucleotides read TGTGCCAGTAGTCCTCACCTCGACAGATCAGAAGCTTTCTTT.